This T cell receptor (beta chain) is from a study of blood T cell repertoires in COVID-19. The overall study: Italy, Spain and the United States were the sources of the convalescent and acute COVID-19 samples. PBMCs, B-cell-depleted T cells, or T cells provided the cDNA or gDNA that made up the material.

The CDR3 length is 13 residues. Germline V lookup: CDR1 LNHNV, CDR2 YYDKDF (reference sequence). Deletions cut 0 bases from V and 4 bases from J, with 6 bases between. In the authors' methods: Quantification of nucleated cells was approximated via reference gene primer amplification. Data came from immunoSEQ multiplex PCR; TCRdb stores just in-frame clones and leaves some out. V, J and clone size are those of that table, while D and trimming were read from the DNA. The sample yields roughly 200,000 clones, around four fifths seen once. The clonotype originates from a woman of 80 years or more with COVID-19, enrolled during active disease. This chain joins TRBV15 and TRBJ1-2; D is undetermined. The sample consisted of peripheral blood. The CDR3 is CATSRDRAYGYTF. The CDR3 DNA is TGTGCCACCAGCAGAGATCGAGCCTATGGCTACACCTTC.